This TCR beta chain was identified during a study of early T cells in non-severe SARS-CoV-2 infection. Study context: Chains from this unsorted whole-blood bulk RNA could not be paired. The study, taken as a whole, reports: VDJdb matching favored anti-spike CD8 responses, missing private and CD4 specificities.

CDR1 and CDR2 from the germline V gene are DFQATT and SNEGSKA (reference sequence). The CDR3 has 15 residues. V was pared by 1 base and J by 0 bases, with 11 bases between. As part of library construction, unique molecular identifiers were attached to individual cDNA molecules. TCRdb analysed the 5' RACE reads with MiXCR anew, one entry per CDR3 protein. This table has just over 95,000 distinct CDR3 sequences, 11% appearing once. This clonotype was picked up a small number of times. Its antigen remains unidentified. Sequenced: whole blood. This chain links TRBV20-1 with TRBJ2-3, with D perhaps TRBD2 (7 bases). This receptor was identified in an adult who was a healthcare worker with PCR-confirmed SARS-CoV-2 infection or an uninfected control (not recorded which). This CDR3 is CSARGGGFSTDTQYF. CDR3 DNA: TGCAGTGCTAGAGGGGGGGGCTTCAGCACAGATACGCAGTATTTT.